These 5 T cell receptor beta chains came from one sample sequenced in a study of blood T cell repertoires in COVID-19. The protocol was immunoSEQ multiplex PCR, while the TCRdb copy is restricted to in-frame clones and leaves out a portion. The sample consists of approximately 260,000 clones, roughly 83% of them appearing once. The sequenced material came from peripheral blood. Every receptor here comes from a man in his 60s who had recovered from COVID-19.

This clone was recorded a few times. The chain has TRBV27 and TRBJ1-2, with a weak D call TRBD1 (5 bases). The CDR3 spans 17 residues. The V end was cut by 0 bases, the J end by 5 bases, with 19 bases between. Germline V CDR1 and CDR2: MNHEY, SMNVEV (reference sequence). DNA for the CDR3: TGTGCCAGCAGTTTATCGGGGGGTAGTGGAGCCACGTATGGCTACACCTTC. This encodes CASSLSGGSGATYGYTF.

This chain uses TRBV6-6 with TRBJ1-5, with 9 bases fitting TRBD1. From germline, CDR1 is MNHNY and CDR2 SVGAGI (reference sequence). V gave up 2 bases and J gave up 6 bases; unmatched junction bases: 5. The CDR3 covers 15 residues. Here the CDR3 reads CASSYAGQGSQPQHF. In DNA, the CDR3 is TGTGCCAGCAGTTACGCCGGACAGGGGAGTCAGCCCCAGCATTTT.

The chain is built from TRBV28 and TRBJ2-2, with 10 bases lining up with TRBD1. The CDR3 consists of 16 residues. J was trimmed by 5 bases and V by 4 bases; bases with no gene match: 7. Germline V gene data show CDR1 as MDHEN and CDR2 as SYDVKM. In DNA, the CDR3 is TGTGCCAGCAGTTCTCTCGGGGGACAGGGGACCGGGGAGCTGTTTTTT. Protein product: CASSSLGGQGTGELFF.

The gene calls are TRBV6-5 and TRBJ2-7, with 9 nucleotides matching TRBD1. The CDR3 runs 14 residues. Germline loops: CDR1 MNHEY, CDR2 SVGAGI. V lost 5 bases and J lost 3; bases outside the gene matches: 5. The CDR3 sequence is CASSTGQGHYEQYF. The CDR3 DNA sequence: TGTGCCAGCAGTACGGGACAGGGACACTACGAGCAGTACTTC.

This clone has a handful of counts. This rearrangement joins TRBV27 to TRBJ2-3, with 9 nucleotides matching TRBD1. J was trimmed by 3 bases and V by 5 bases; bases with no gene match: 9. The CDR3 is 16 amino acids. The germline V gene encodes CDR1 MNHEY and CDR2 SMNVEV (reference sequence). CDR3 amino acids: CASSAGTGFSTDTQYF. The CDR3 DNA is TGTGCCAGCAGTGCCGGGACAGGGTTCAGTACAGATACGCAGTATTTT.